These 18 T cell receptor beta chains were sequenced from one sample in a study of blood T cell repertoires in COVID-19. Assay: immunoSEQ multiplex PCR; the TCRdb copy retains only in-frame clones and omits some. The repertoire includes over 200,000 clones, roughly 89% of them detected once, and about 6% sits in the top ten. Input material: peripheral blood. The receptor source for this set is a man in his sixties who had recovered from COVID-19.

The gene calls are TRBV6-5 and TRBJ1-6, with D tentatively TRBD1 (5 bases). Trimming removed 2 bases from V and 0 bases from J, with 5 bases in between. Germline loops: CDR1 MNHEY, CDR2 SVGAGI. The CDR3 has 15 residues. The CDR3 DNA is TGTGCCAGCAGTTACAGGGGCTCCTATAATTCACCCCTCCACTTT. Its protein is CASSYRGSYNSPLHF.

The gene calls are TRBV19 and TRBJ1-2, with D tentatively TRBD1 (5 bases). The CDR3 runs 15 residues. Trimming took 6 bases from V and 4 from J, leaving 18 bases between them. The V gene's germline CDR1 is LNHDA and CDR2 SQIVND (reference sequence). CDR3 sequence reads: CASSLREVVGYGYTF. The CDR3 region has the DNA TGTGCCAGTAGCCTCAGGGAGGTAGTTGGCTATGGCTACACCTTC.

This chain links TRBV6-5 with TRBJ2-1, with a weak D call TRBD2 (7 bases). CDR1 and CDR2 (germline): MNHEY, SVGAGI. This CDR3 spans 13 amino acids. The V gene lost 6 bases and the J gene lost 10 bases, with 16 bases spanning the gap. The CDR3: CASSSDRGAEQFF. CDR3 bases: TGTGCCAGCAGCTCCGACCGGGGGGCCGAGCAGTTCTTC.

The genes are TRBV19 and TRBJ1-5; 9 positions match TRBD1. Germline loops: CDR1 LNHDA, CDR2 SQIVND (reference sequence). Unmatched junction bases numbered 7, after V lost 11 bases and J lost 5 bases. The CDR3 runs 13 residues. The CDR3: CAGGDRGDQPQHF. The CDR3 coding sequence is TGTGCCGGGGGAGACAGGGGGGATCAGCCCCAGCATTTT.

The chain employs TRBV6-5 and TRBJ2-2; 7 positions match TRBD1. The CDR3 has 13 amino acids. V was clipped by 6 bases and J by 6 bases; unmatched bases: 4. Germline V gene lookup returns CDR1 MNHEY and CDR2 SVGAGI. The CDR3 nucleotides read TGTGCCAGCAGAAACAGGGGTGCCGGGGAGCTGTTTTTT. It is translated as CASRNRGAGELFF.

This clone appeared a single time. In nucleotides, the CDR3 is TGTGCCAGTAGTACGATCGGGGCGGGAACCTACAATGAGCAGTTCTTC. Encoded protein: CASSTIGAGTYNEQFF. V usage is TRBV19 and J usage is TRBJ2-1, with a weak D call TRBD2 (6 bases). Germline CDR1 and CDR2: LNHDA and SQIVND (reference sequence). CDR3 length equals 16 residues. V was shortened by 4 bases and J by 2 bases, with 15 bases between the two germline ends.

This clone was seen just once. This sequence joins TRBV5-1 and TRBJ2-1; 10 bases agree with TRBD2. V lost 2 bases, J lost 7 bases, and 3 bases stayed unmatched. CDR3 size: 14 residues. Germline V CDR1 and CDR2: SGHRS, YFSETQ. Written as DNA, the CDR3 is TGCGCCAGCAGCTTAGCGGGAGGGGAAAATGAGCAGTTCTTC. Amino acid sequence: CASSLAGGENEQFF.

The CDR3 nucleotides are TGTGCCAGCAGTTTTAACCGACAGGGGAGGATGAACACTGAAGCTTTCTTT. This encodes CASSFNRQGRMNTEAFF. V usage is TRBV11-2 and J usage is TRBJ1-1, with TRBD1 matching 8 bases. This CDR3 has 17 residues. V lost 6 bases to trimming and J lost 0 bases; unmatched junction nucleotides: 12. Germline V lookup: CDR1 SGHAT, CDR2 FQNNGV.

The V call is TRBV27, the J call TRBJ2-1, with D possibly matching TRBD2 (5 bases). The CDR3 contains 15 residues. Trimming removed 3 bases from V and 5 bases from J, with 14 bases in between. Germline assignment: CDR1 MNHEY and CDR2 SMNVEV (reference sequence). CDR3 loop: CASSFRGYVDNEQFF. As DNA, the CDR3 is TGTGCCAGCAGTTTCAGAGGGTATGTCGACAATGAGCAGTTCTTC.

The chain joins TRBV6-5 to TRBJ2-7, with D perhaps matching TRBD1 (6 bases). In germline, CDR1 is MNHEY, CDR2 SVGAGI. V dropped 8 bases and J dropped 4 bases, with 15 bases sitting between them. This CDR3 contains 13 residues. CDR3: CASQRNGQYEQYF. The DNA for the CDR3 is TGTGCCAGCCAACGGAACGGACAGTACGAGCAGTACTTC.

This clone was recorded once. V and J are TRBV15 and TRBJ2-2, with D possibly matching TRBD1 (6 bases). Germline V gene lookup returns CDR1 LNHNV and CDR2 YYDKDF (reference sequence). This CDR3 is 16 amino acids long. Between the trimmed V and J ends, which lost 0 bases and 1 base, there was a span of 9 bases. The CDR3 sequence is CATSREGGKNTGELFF. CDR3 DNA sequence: TGTGCCACCAGCAGAGAAGGGGGAAAGAACACCGGGGAGCTGTTTTTT.

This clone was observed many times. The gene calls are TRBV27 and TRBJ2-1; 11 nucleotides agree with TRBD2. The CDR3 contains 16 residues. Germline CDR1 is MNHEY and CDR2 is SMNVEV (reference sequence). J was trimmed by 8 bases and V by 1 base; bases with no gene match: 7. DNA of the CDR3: TGTGCCAGCAGTTTATGGGGACTAGCGGCAGACCATGAGCAGTTCTTC. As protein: CASSLWGLAADHEQFF.

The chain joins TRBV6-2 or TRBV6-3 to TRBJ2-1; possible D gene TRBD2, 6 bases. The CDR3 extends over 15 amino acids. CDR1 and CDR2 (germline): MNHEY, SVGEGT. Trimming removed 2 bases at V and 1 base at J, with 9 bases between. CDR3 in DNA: TGTGCCAGCAGTTACGCGGGGATTTCCTACAATGAGCAGTTCTTC. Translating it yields CASSYAGISYNEQFF.

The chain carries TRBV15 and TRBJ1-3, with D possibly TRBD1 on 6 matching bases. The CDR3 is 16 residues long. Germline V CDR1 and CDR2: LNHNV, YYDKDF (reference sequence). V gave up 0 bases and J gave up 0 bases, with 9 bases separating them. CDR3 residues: CATSRDTGSSGNTIYF. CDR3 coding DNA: TGTGCCACCAGCAGAGATACAGGGTCCTCTGGAAACACCATATATTTT.

CDR3 sequence (DNA): TGTGCCAGTAGTATAACAGGGGCAGGCACTGAAGCTTTCTTT. Protein sequence: CASSITGAGTEAFF. The V gene is TRBV19, the J gene TRBJ1-1, with 7 bases that match TRBD1. V lost 2 bases to trimming and J lost 4 bases; unmatched junction nucleotides: 4. There are 14 residues in the CDR3. CDR1 is LNHDA, CDR2 SQIVND, per germline (reference sequence).

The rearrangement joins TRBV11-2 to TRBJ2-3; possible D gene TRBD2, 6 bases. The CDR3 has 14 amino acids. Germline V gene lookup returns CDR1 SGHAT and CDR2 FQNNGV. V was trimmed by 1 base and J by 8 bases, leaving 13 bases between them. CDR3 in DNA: TGTGCCAGCAGCTTAGGGGGTAGCGGAGGTACGCAGTATTTT. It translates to CASSLGGSGGTQYF.

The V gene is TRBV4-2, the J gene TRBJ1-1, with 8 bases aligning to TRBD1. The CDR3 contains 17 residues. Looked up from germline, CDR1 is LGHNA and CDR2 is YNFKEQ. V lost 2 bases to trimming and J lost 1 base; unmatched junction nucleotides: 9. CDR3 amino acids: CASSQSPAGGANTEAFF. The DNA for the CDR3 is TGTGCCAGCAGCCAATCCCCGGCAGGGGGCGCGAACACTGAAGCTTTCTTT.

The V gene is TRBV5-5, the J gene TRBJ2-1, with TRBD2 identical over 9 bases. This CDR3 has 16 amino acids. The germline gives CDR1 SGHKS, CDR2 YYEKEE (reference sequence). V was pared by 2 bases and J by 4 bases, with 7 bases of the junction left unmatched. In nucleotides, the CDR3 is TGTGCCAGCAGCTTAATGTCTAGCGGGGTGTACAATGAGCAGTTCTTC. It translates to CASSLMSSGVYNEQFF.